A single sample is the source of the 12 T cell receptor beta chains below, sequenced in a study of T cells in Graves' hyperthyroidism and ophthalmopathy. TCR beta CDR3 regions were amplified from RNA. TCR CDR3 regions were first amplified by RT-PCR with HTBI primers. Each CDR3 protein is one row after TCRdb ran MiXCR on the multiplex PCR reads. The sample has over 400,000 distinct CDR3 sequences; under 25% are singletons. Sequencing was performed on blood. The receptors stem from an older woman with Graves' ophthalmopathy.

The V call is TRBV10-2, the J call TRBJ2-5, with D possibly being TRBD1 or TRBD2 (5 bases each). V lost 6 bases and J 8 bases, leaving 19 bases between the germline ends. Looked up from germline, CDR1 is WSHSY and CDR2 is SAAADI. This CDR3 spans 14 amino acids. This CDR3 reads CASRGTGRTDTQYF. As DNA, the CDR3 is TGCGCCAGCAGGGGGACGGGACGGACTGACACCCAGTACTTC.

CDR3 bases: TGTGCCAGTAGGACAGGGACACAGAGCTCCTACAATGAGCAGTTCTTC. It encodes CASRTGTQSSYNEQFF. V and J are TRBV19 and TRBJ2-1, with 7 bases matching TRBD1. The CDR3 runs 16 residues. V shed 6 bases and J 0 bases; nucleotides not matched to a gene: 8. The germline V gene encodes CDR1 LNHDA and CDR2 SQIVND (reference sequence).

This clonotype was counted between two and nine times. The CDR3 bases are TGTGCCAGTAGTATGCGGGCTGAAGCTTTCTTT. Protein: CASSMRAEAFF. The rearrangement links TRBV19 to TRBJ1-1; no reliable D call. Deletions cut 3 bases from V and 6 bases from J, with 5 bases between. CDR3 length equals 11 residues. From germline, CDR1 is LNHDA and CDR2 SQIVND (reference sequence).

The chain has TRBV29-1 and TRBJ1-2, with 8 bases that match TRBD1. This CDR3 is 14 amino acids long. CDR1 is SQVTM and CDR2 is ANQGSEA in the germline V gene. V gave up 3 bases and J gave up 6 bases; unmatched junction bases: 9. Here the CDR3 DNA reads TGCAGCGTTGATGGGTCAGGGGGCGCAAATGGCTACACCTTC. Translation: CSVDGSGGANGYTF.

This clonotype was observed a few times. The CDR3 reads CASSFYKSYEQYF. Here the CDR3 DNA reads TGTGCCAGCAGCTTTTACAAGTCCTACGAGCAGTACTTC. The chain carries TRBV11-2 and TRBJ2-7; no clear D. There are 13 residues in the CDR3. CDR1 SGHAT and CDR2 FQNNGV come from the germline V gene. With 3 bases removed from V and 1 base from J, the gap between germline ends came to 7 bases.

This clonotype was seen many times. V and J are TRBV7-2 and TRBJ2-2; 8 bases are shared with TRBD2. CDR1 and CDR2 from the germline V gene are SGHTA and FQGNSA. The CDR3 runs to 15 residues. The junction had 5 bases not matched to a gene; V was cut back by 3 bases and J by 5 bases. CDR3 amino acids: CASSLLSGRTGELFF. Written as DNA, the CDR3 is TGTGCCAGCAGCTTGCTAAGCGGGAGAACCGGGGAGCTGTTTTTT.

In its sample, this clonotype was seen many times. The chain uses TRBV30 and TRBJ1-1; no firm D call. The CDR3 covers 14 residues. V lost 5 bases, J lost 0 bases, and 13 bases lay in between. Germline V lookup: CDR1 GTSNPN, CDR2 SVGIG (reference sequence). The CDR3 coding sequence is TGTGCCTGGGGGGAAATAATCATGAACACTGAAGCTTTCTTT. The encoded protein is CAWGEIIMNTEAFF.

The genes are TRBV27 and TRBJ2-4; a possible D gene is TRBD2 (6 bases). Deletions cut 10 bases from V and 1 base from J, with 17 bases between. This CDR3 comprises 15 residues. CDR1 MNHEY and CDR2 SMNVEV come from the germline V gene (reference sequence). CDR3 DNA sequence: TGTGCCATCTGGAGGGACCGTTTGGCCAAAAACATTCAGTACTTC. The encoded protein is CAIWRDRLAKNIQYF.

V gene TRBV29-1 combines with J gene TRBJ1-2; 10 bases agree with TRBD1. The CDR3 contains 13 residues. CDR1 and CDR2 from the germline V gene are SQVTM and ANQGSEA. V was clipped by 7 bases and J by 6 bases; unmatched bases: 8. Written as DNA, the CDR3 is TGCAGCGCCGGGGACAGGGGTGGGCATGGCTACACCTTC. It translates to CSAGDRGGHGYTF.

The chain employs TRBV5-1 and TRBJ2-7, with 7 bases lining up with TRBD2. CDR1 is SGHRS and CDR2 is YFSETQ in the germline V gene. The CDR3 has 12 amino acids. The V and J ends lost 3 bases and 3 bases, in that order; junction bases with no gene match: 0. The CDR3: CASSWGGYEQYF. The DNA of the CDR3 is TGCGCCAGCAGCTGGGGGGGCTACGAGCAGTACTTC.

This clonotype was seen repeatedly, ten times or more. V is TRBV3-1 and J is TRBJ1-3; tentatively, D is TRBD1 (5 bases). Per germline, CDR1 LGHDT and CDR2 YNNKEL (reference sequence). V gave up 0 bases and J gave up 0 bases, with 6 bases separating them. This CDR3 has 15 amino acids. CDR3 in DNA: TGTGCCAGCAGCCAAGATGGGGGCTCTGGAAACACCATATATTTT. Amino acids: CASSQDGGSGNTIYF.

This sequence joins TRBV7-2 and TRBJ1-4, with D possibly matching TRBD1 (6 bases). From germline, CDR1 is SGHTA and CDR2 FQGNSA. There are 15 residues in the CDR3. Trimming left V 5 bases short and J 7 bases short, with 17 bases between. CDR3 loop: CASSLGGAGSEKLFF. The DNA of the CDR3 is TGTGCCAGCAGCCTAGGGGGGGCGGGTAGTGAAAAACTGTTTTTT. Drawing the rest from reference TRBV7-2 and TRBJ1-4, the complete variable domain is GAGVSQSPSNKVTEKGKDVELRCDPISGHTALYWYRQSLGQGLEFLIYFQGNSAPDKSGLPSDRFSAERTGGSVSTLTIQRTQQEDSAVYLCASSLGGAGSEKLFFGSGTQLSVL.